The clone carrying this TCR beta chain has only a few counts. TCRdb reprocessed the RT-PCR reads via MiXCR and lists one record per CDR3 protein. This table has about 680,000 distinct CDR3 sequences, approximately 15% appearing once. Sequencing was done on a sample of memory CD4+ T cells from blood. This clonotype was sampled from a female donor in good health, serving as a healthy control.

This chain's CDR3 is CASRGQSIMNTEAFF. The CDR3 region has the DNA TGCGCCAGCAGGGGACAGAGTATCATGAACACTGAAGCTTTCTTT. The V call is TRBV5-1, the J call TRBJ1-1, with 7 bases that match TRBD1. V shed 5 bases and J 0 bases; nucleotides not matched to a gene: 7. The CDR3 has 15 residues. Germline CDR1 reads SGHRS; CDR2 reads YFSETQ.